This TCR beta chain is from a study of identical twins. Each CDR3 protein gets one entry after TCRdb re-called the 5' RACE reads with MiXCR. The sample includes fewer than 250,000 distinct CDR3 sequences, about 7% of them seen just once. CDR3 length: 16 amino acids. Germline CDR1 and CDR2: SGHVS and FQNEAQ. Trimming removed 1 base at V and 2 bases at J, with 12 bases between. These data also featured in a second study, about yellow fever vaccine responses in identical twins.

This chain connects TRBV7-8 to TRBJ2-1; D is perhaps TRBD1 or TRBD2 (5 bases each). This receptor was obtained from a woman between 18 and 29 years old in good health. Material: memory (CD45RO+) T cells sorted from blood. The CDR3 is CASSLGGGPAYNEQFF. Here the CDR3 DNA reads TGTGCCAGCAGCTTAGGTGGGGGACCTGCCTACAATGAGCAGTTCTTC.